The rows below give T cell receptor beta chains drawn from one sample of a study of blood T cell repertoires in COVID-19. Only in-frame clones appear in the TCRdb table, and some are missing; sequencing was by immunoSEQ multiplex PCR. The sample gives 35,000 to 40,000 clones, roughly 80% of which show up once; 25% to 35% is in the top ten. Material for sequencing was peripheral blood. Source of these receptors: an elderly man with active or convalescent COVID-19. Both conserved end residues are part of each CDR3.

>TRBV6-5
CASRPRGLSNQPQHF
>TRBV28
CASSFIGSNYNEQFF
>TRBV7-6
CASSLEPAGGNEQFF
>TRBV25-1
CASETSVGEQFF
>TRBV20-1
CSARKNSEAFF
>TRBV7-2
CASSLPGQQGDTQYF
>TRBV6-5
CASSRGSVGNQPQHF
>TRBV2
CASSKGLAGGRETQYF
>TRBV11-3
CASSLRGGADTQYF
>TRBV30
CAWSDTGQGYGYTF
>TRBV4-2
CASSQSLSGVLTDTQYF
>TRBV6-1
CASSEVGLNTGELFF
>TRBV7-9
CASSTGNEQYF
>TRBV2
CASSEGPFDTQYF
>TRBV6-5
CASRTGTGGISPLHF
>TRBV12-3/TRBV12-4
CASSWEGFQPQHF
>TRBV5-1
CASSKDRVKETQYF
>TRBV7-3
CASSSRLAGGHEQFF
>TRBV18
CASSPSGTGVPDTQYF
>TRBV28
CASRTGGYGYTF
>TRBV6-5
CASSYKGGNEKLFF
>TRBV5-1
CASSLGGTGDYEQYF